Each of the 2 T cell receptor beta chains below was sequenced from the same sample in a study of molecular identifiers for immune sequencing clone quantification. TCRdb itself ran the PCR reads through MiXCR, one entry per CDR3 protein. The table shows about 97,000 distinct CDR3 sequences, with roughly 26% occurring only once. Material: naive CD8+ T cells from blood, with Jurkat cell RNA spiked in. Subset indicated: FACS-sorted CD8+CD4-CCR7+CD45RA+ naive T cells. The receptor set was obtained from a human donor in good health. Some libraries in this study had Jurkat cell RNA spiked in.

V is TRBV18 and J is TRBJ2-1; D may be TRBD1 (6 bases). The CDR3 spans 16 residues. Germline-derived CDR1 and CDR2 are KGHSH and LQKENI. V was pared by 3 bases and J by 0 bases, with 12 bases between. The CDR3 loop reads CASSPVGTPSYNEQFF. DNA of the CDR3: TGTGCCAGCTCACCGGTCGGGACACCCTCCTACAATGAGCAGTTCTTC. The full variable domain, with the rest looked up from reference TRBV18 and TRBJ2-1, is NAGVMQNPRHLVRRRGQEARLRCSPMKGHSHVYWYRQLPEEGLKFMVYLQKENIIDESGMPKERFSAEFPKEGPSILRIQQVVRGDSAAYFCASSPVGTPSYNEQFFGPGTRLTVL.

This clonotype was recorded only once. The gene calls are TRBV29-1 and TRBJ2-7; 11 positions match TRBD2. Germline CDR1 SQVTM, CDR2 ANQGSEA. V lost 8 bases to trimming and J lost 5 bases; unmatched junction nucleotides: 20. CDR3 size: 17 residues. The CDR3 region has the DNA TGCAGCACCCGAACAAGACTAGCGGGGAACCTAAATGACGAGCAGTACTTC. This sequence encodes CSTRTRLAGNLNDEQYF.